The 23 T cell receptor beta chains given below trace back to one sample, sequenced in a study of breast tumors, draining lymph nodes, adjacent tissues. TCRdb re-derived calls from the multiplex PCR reads in MiXCR, one entry per CDR3 protein. Among about 180,000 distinct CDR3 sequences listed, about 34% were seen once. Samples came from axillary lymph nodes draining the breast cancer. The specimen was axillary lymph node tissue. The source is a female donor with breast cancer. Some clones in this sample may be carry-over from other donors' samples.

This clonotype was seen at least ten times. The chain has TRBV6-2 or TRBV6-3 and TRBJ2-2, with TRBD2 matching over 10 bases. The CDR3 loop spans 17 amino acids. Germline V gene sequence: CDR1 MNHEY, CDR2 SVGEGT. Trimming at V came to 2 bases and at J to 3 bases, leaving 6 bases not matched to a gene. CDR3 in amino acids: CASSYIELAGDTGELFF. The CDR3, as DNA: TGTGCCAGCAGTTACATCGAGCTAGCGGGAGACACCGGGGAGCTGTTTTTT.

The table lists this clonotype with many counts. The chain joins TRBV15 to TRBJ2-7; 7 positions agree with TRBD1. In germline, CDR1 is LNHNV, CDR2 YYDKDF (reference sequence). After removal of 6 bases from V and 4 bases from J, the junction contained 15 bases not matched to a gene. This CDR3 is 16 amino acids long. Written as DNA, the CDR3 is TGTGCCACCAGGGGGGACAGTAGGTTCGGTTTTTACGAGCAGTACTTC. Translating it yields CATRGDSRFGFYEQYF. Looking up the rest from reference TRBV15 and TRBJ2-7 gives the full variable domain: DAMVIQNPRYQVTQFGKPVTLSCSQTLNHNVMYWYQQKSSQAPKLLFHYYDKDFNNEADTPDNFQSRRPNTSFCFLDIRSPGLGDTAMYLCATRGDSRFGFYEQYFGPGTRLTVT.

This clonotype has a count of ten or more. This rearrangement joins TRBV28 to TRBJ2-1; TRBD2 matches at 7 bases. Trimming at V came to 8 bases and at J to 5 bases, leaving 6 bases not matched to a gene. Germline CDR1 MDHEN, CDR2 SYDVKM. The CDR3 contains 13 residues. This CDR3 reads CASRGGEDNEQFF. CDR3 nucleotide sequence: TGTGCCAGCCGGGGAGGGGAGGACAATGAGCAGTTCTTC.

Many counts were recorded for this clonotype. The CDR3 protein is CASSLAGKELYGYTF. CDR3 sequence (DNA): TGTGCCAGCAGTCTCGCCGGAAAGGAGCTCTATGGCTACACCTTC. The J gene is TRBJ1-2, the V gene TRBV28; no clear D. This CDR3 region has 15 residues. Germline CDR1 reads MDHEN; CDR2 reads SYDVKM. The V and J ends lost 5 bases and 4 bases respectively, with 17 bases between them.

This clonotype appeared a single time. CDR3 in amino acids: CASSPPGTGNEKLFF. The CDR3 DNA is TGTGCCAGCAGCCCTCCCGGGACAGGGAATGAAAAACTGTTTTTT. The gene calls are TRBV9 and TRBJ1-4, with TRBD1 identical over 9 bases. Germline assignment: CDR1 SGDLS and CDR2 YYNGEE. This CDR3 is 15 amino acids long. V trimming: 4 bases; J trimming: 5 bases; junction bases outside the gene matches: 6.

This clonotype occurred many times. A much larger clone differs by one base, so this may be a read error. V gene TRBV20-1 combines with J gene TRBJ2-6; 8 bases map to TRBD1. The CDR3 contains 16 residues. Trimming cost V 3 bases and J 6 bases; bases outside gene matches: 10. Germline V gives CDR1 DFQATT, CDR2 SNEGSKA (reference sequence). CDR3: CSARDRVSPAANVLTF. The CDR3 DNA reads as TGCAGTGCTAGGGACAGGGTGAGTCCCGCGGCCAACGTCCTGACTTTC.

This clonotype showed up many times. The chain carries TRBV28 and TRBJ2-2; 8 bases fit TRBD1. This CDR3 has 14 residues. The V gene end was trimmed by 6 bases and the J gene end by 5 bases; junction bases not matched to a gene: 5. Germline assignment: CDR1 MDHEN and CDR2 SYDVKM. CDR3 sequence (DNA): TGTGCCAGCAGCTGGACAGGGAGAACCGGGGAGCTGTTTTTT. As protein: CASSWTGRTGELFF.

This clonotype showed up many times. The chain employs TRBV11-2 and TRBJ2-7; 11 bases line up with TRBD1. This CDR3 contains 15 residues. Per the germline V gene, CDR1 is SGHAT and CDR2 is FQNNGV. V lost 1 base and J lost 4; bases outside the gene matches: 3. As DNA, the CDR3 is TGTGCCAGCAGCTTAGGGACAGGGGGCTTTTACGAGCAGTACTTC. It encodes CASSLGTGGFYEQYF.

This clonotype showed up many times. This chain uses TRBV29-1 with TRBJ2-1, with 8 positions matching TRBD2. The CDR3 sequence is 13 residues long. CDR1 and CDR2 from the germline V gene are SQVTM and ANQGSEA. The ends lost 4 bases at V and 5 bases at J; junction bases unmatched: 4. CDR3 coding DNA: TGCAGCGTTGGAGCGGGGGCCGACAATGAGCAGTTCTTC. The encoded protein is CSVGAGADNEQFF.

This clonotype was seen ten or more times. This clone may be a read error of a much larger clone one base away. The gene calls are TRBV5-1 and TRBJ2-5; weak D call: TRBD1 (6 bases). In germline, CDR1 is SGHRS, CDR2 YFSETQ. This CDR3 is built from 15 residues. Trimming left V 0 bases short and J 5 bases short, with 14 bases between. The CDR3 protein is CASSLGRGSHETQYF. In nucleotides, the CDR3 is TGCGCCAGCAGCTTGGGCAGGGGAAGTCACGAGACCCAGTACTTC.

This clonotype was observed a handful of times. Since a much larger clone is just one base distant, this may be a read error. V and J are TRBV5-1 and TRBJ2-5; 10 nucleotides line up with TRBD1. Germline CDR1 is SGHRS and CDR2 is YFSETQ. Trimming removed 0 bases from V and 5 bases from J; junction bases left unmatched: 4. There are 15 residues in the CDR3. The CDR3 protein is CASSLDDRGHETQYF. The CDR3 DNA is TGCGCCAGCAGCTTGGATGACAGGGGGCACGAGACCCAGTACTTC.

This chain links TRBV24-1 with TRBJ1-4; 8 bases map to TRBD1. CDR1 is KGHDR and CDR2 is SFDVKD in the germline V gene. CDR3 size: 14 residues. V lost 10 bases, J lost 8 bases, and 11 bases stayed unmatched. Here the CDR3 DNA reads TGTGCCACAGAAGGACAGGGAAAGGAGGAAAAACTGTTTTTT. Encoded protein: CATEGQGKEEKLFF.

Ten or more counts support this clonotype. The genes are TRBV27 and TRBJ2-3; tentatively, D is TRBD2 (6 bases). V was cut by 2 bases and J by 0 bases, with 9 bases left in between. Germline CDR1 and CDR2: MNHEY and SMNVEV (reference sequence). This CDR3 contains 15 residues. The CDR3 DNA is TGTGCCAGCAGTTTAGGGGACTCTAGCACAGATACGCAGTATTTT. Protein: CASSLGDSSTDTQYF.

With regard to this clonotype: The junction does not match germline at one end; this may be a read error. V is TRBV11-3 and J is TRBJ2-3, with D tentatively TRBD2 (7 bases). This CDR3 has 17 amino acids. CDR1 and CDR2 from the germline V gene are SGHNT and YENEEA. The DNA for the CDR3 is TGCGCCAGCAGCGAGCGGGACATCGCTACTAGCGCAGATACGCAGTATTTT. Protein sequence: CASSERDIATSADTQYF.

This clonotype showed up just a few times. This sequence may be a read error, since a much larger clone differs from it by one base. The genes are TRBV12-3 or TRBV12-4 and TRBJ2-1; TRBD2 is a possible D gene (6 bases). Trimming removed 3 bases at V and 5 bases at J, with 14 bases between. The CDR3 is 15 residues long. CDR3 in DNA: TGTGCCAGCAGTTTCACAGGACTACCTAACAATGAGCAGTTCTTC. As protein: CASSFTGLPNNEQFF.

This clonotype was detected a few times. A much larger clone is a single base away; this may be a read error. The chain links TRBV18 to TRBJ2-5; D ambiguous. CDR3 length: 11 residues. V lost 3 bases, J lost 4 bases, and 3 bases lay in between. Germline loops: CDR1 KGHSH, CDR2 LQKENI. CDR3 sequence: CASSPAETQYF. The CDR3 DNA reads TGTGCCAGCTCACCGGCAGAGACCCAGTACTTC.

The rearrangement joins TRBV6-5 to TRBJ2-5, with 9 bases identical to TRBD1. Germline loops: CDR1 MNHEY, CDR2 SVGAGI. The CDR3 totals 14 residues. J gave up 4 bases and V 7 bases, and 7 bases lay outside the gene matches. CDR3: CASTRDRVRETQYF. CDR3 DNA sequence: TGTGCCAGCACCCGGGACAGGGTGCGAGAGACCCAGTACTTC.

This clonotype came up many times. The chain couples TRBV4-2 to TRBJ2-7; no firm D call. The germline V gene encodes CDR1 LGHNA and CDR2 YNFKEQ. This CDR3 has 15 amino acids. Trimming shortened V by 1 base and J by 0 bases, and 10 bases separated the two germline ends. CDR3 DNA sequence: TGTGCCAGCAGCCAAGTCGGTAGCTTCTCCTACGAGCAGTACTTC. This sequence encodes CASSQVGSFSYEQYF.

This clonotype was seen more than once but under ten times. A clone one base away is much larger, so this may be a read error. The chain has TRBV6-4 and TRBJ2-3, with a tentative D call TRBD1 (5 bases). This CDR3 comprises 16 residues. The germline V gene encodes CDR1 MRHNA and CDR2 SNTAGT. CDR3: CASSHSDSTSTDTQYF. CDR3 nucleotide sequence: TGTGCCAGCAGTCACTCAGACAGTACTAGCACAGATACGCAGTATTTT.

As concerns this clonotype: Likely a read error: the CDR3 ends without its conserved phenylalanine or tryptophan. The chain is built from TRBV2 and TRBJ2-2, with D maybe TRBD1 (6 bases). The V end lost 2 bases, the J end lost 2 bases, and 9 bases lay between the germline ends. CDR3 length equals 15 residues. Germline CDR1 and CDR2: SNHLY and FYNNEI. DNA of the CDR3: TGTGCCAGCAGTGAACGGACAGACAACACCGGGGAGCTGTTTTGT. This encodes CASSERTDNTGELFC.

The table lists this clonotype with many counts. V is TRBV6-5 and J is TRBJ1-5; 9 positions match TRBD1. V lost 10 bases and J lost 0; bases outside the gene matches: 10. CDR1 and CDR2 (germline): MNHEY, SVGAGI. This CDR3 spans 16 amino acids. CDR3: CATKQGARSSNQPQHF. CDR3 DNA sequence: TGTGCCACCAAACAGGGGGCGCGTAGTAGCAATCAGCCCCAGCATTTT.

Points on this clonotype: A read error may be the cause here, since a much bigger clone is one base away. CDR3 nucleotide sequence: TGTGTCAGCAGTGAATATCGCCGAAGCACAGATACGCAGTATTTT. Its translation: CVSSEYRRSTDTQYF. V gene TRBV6-5 combines with J gene TRBJ2-3; D not resolved. The V gene's germline CDR1 is MNHEY and CDR2 SVGAGI. The CDR3 loop spans 15 amino acids.

This clonotype has a count of ten or more. V is TRBV3-1 and J is TRBJ2-2; D uncertain. The CDR3 sequence is 16 residues long. The V and J ends lost 2 bases and 8 bases respectively, with 18 bases between them. Germline V gene sequence: CDR1 LGHDT, CDR2 YNNKEL (reference sequence). The CDR3 DNA follows: TGTGCCAGCAGCCAACCCAGGTCCTCTAAGATGGGGGAGCTGTTTTTT. Translating gives CASSQPRSSKMGELFF.